A single sample is the source of the 26 T cell receptor beta chains below, sequenced in a study of cytomegalovirus exposure and HLA in healthy donors listed by TCRdb under 2017. The library was prepared using the immunoSEQ multiplex PCR assay. For the multiplex PCR, a mixture combining 60 forward primers for TCR Vbeta segments and 13 reverse primers for TCR Jbeta segments was used. The table was pulled from immuneACCESS by TCRdb, which kept in-frame rearrangements only. Such tables lose some clones; where checked, under half of the loss comes from unresolved V genes, and the rest has no known cause. The sample has 65,000 to 85,000 clones on record, roughly 85% of them singletons. The ten largest clonotypes hold 2% of the sample. The sequenced sample was PBMCs. These receptors were taken from a woman aged 30 to 39 in good health and CMV-seronegative.

The V call is TRBV10-2, the J call TRBJ2-3, with 9 nucleotides matching TRBD2. Germline CDR1 reads WSHSY; CDR2 reads SAAADI. V trimming: 6 bases; J trimming: 4 bases; junction bases outside the gene matches: 2. There are 13 residues in the CDR3. CDR3 bases: TGCGCCAGCAGACTAGCGGGCGCAGATACGCAGTATTTT. Encoded protein: CASRLAGADTQYF.

This chain links TRBV4-1 with TRBJ1-5; 7 nucleotides match TRBD1. The V gene's germline CDR1 is MGHRA and CDR2 YSYEKL. V shed 0 bases and J 6 bases; nucleotides not matched to a gene: 5. The CDR3 consists of 15 residues. CDR3 residues: CASSQDFRGVQPQHF. The CDR3 region has the DNA TGCGCCAGCAGCCAAGATTTCAGGGGGGTTCAGCCCCAGCATTTT.

This chain uses TRBV29-1 with TRBJ1-2; no clear D gene. V was pared by 6 bases and J by 3 bases, with 14 bases between. The length of the CDR3 is 13 residues. Germline V gives CDR1 SQVTM, CDR2 ANQGSEA. The DNA of the CDR3 is TGCAGCGTACCCGCCGCGGATTACTATGGCTACACCTTC. Residues: CSVPAADYYGYTF.

The V gene is TRBV5-1, the J gene TRBJ1-2, with TRBD1 as a possible D gene (5 bases). V gave up 4 bases and J gave up 6 bases, with 16 bases separating them. CDR3 length: 14 amino acids. Germline assignment: CDR1 SGHRS and CDR2 YFSETQ. CDR3 sequence (DNA): TGCGCCAGCAGCCCCGGGGGGTACCCCCATGGCTACACCTTC. The encoded protein is CASSPGGYPHGYTF.

The CDR3 coding sequence is TGTGCCAGCAGCTTAGCGCCGGGACAGCTTACTGGGGCCAACGTCCTGACTTTC. This codes for CASSLAPGQLTGANVLTF. This chain joins TRBV7-2 and TRBJ2-6, with 7 bases that match TRBD1. Germline values: CDR1 SGHTA, CDR2 FQGNSA. V lost 0 bases to trimming and J lost 2 bases; unmatched junction nucleotides: 7. This CDR3 spans 18 amino acids.

This clone showed up just a few times. The rearrangement links TRBV5-4 to TRBJ2-7, with 7 bases lining up with TRBD2. Per the germline V gene, CDR1 is SGHNT and CDR2 is YYREEE (reference sequence). The V gene end was trimmed by 3 bases and the J gene end by 5 bases; junction bases not matched to a gene: 5. The CDR3 extends over 13 amino acids. CDR3 in amino acids: CASSWWAGDEQYF. The CDR3 bases are TGTGCCAGCAGCTGGTGGGCGGGGGACGAGCAGTACTTC.

The chain joins TRBV7-9 to TRBJ1-5; 11 nucleotides agree with TRBD1. The V gene end was trimmed by 4 bases and the J gene end by 5 bases; junction bases not matched to a gene: 10. CDR3 size: 17 residues. Germline values: CDR1 SEHNR, CDR2 FQNEAQ (reference sequence). CDR3 protein: CASSSPGTGGGDQPQHF. The CDR3 bases are TGTGCCAGCAGCTCCCCCGGGACAGGGGGGGGAGATCAGCCCCAGCATTTT.

The chain combines TRBV5-1 with TRBJ2-5, with 9 bases aligning to TRBD1. CDR1 SGHRS and CDR2 YFSETQ come from the germline V gene. The CDR3 has 15 residues. With V trimmed by 4 bases and J by 5 bases, 9 bases remained unmatched. This CDR3 is CASSISTGGEETQYF. The CDR3 DNA is TGCGCCAGCAGCATCTCGACAGGGGGGGAGGAGACCCAGTACTTC.

The chain carries TRBV19 and TRBJ2-2; 7 nucleotides align to TRBD1. The CDR3 loop spans 14 amino acids. Germline V gene data show CDR1 as LNHDA and CDR2 as SQIVND (reference sequence). J was trimmed by 1 base and V by 6 bases; bases with no gene match: 2. The CDR3 DNA sequence: TGTGCCAGTAGGGGACAGATGAACACCGGGGAGCTGTTTTTT. This translates into CASRGQMNTGELFF.

This sequence joins TRBV4-3 and TRBJ2-1, with 11 nucleotides matching TRBD1. The CDR3 consists of 16 residues. Germline V gives CDR1 LGHNA, CDR2 YSLEER. V gave up 4 bases and J gave up 9 bases; unmatched junction bases: 11. The CDR3, as DNA: TGCGCCAGCAGCCGGCCAAGGGGGACAGGGGGTAGTGAGCAGTTCTTC. This translates into CASSRPRGTGGSEQFF.

The chain has TRBV4-3 and TRBJ2-5, with 7 bases lining up with TRBD1. Trimming cost V 0 bases and J 2 bases; bases outside gene matches: 6. Germline V gives CDR1 LGHNA, CDR2 YSLEER. There are 16 residues in the CDR3. The CDR3 DNA sequence: TGCGCCAGCAGCCAAGATCGTGGCAGGGGGCAAGAGACCCAGTACTTC. It codes for CASSQDRGRGQETQYF.

The J gene is TRBJ1-2, the V gene TRBV27; 9 bases agree with TRBD1. V lost 6 bases, J lost 4 bases, and 9 bases stayed unmatched. This CDR3 comprises 15 residues. Germline CDR1 MNHEY, CDR2 SMNVEV (reference sequence). The DNA of the CDR3 is TGTGCCAGCAGGACCGCCGGACAGGGGCCCTATGGCTACACCTTC. It translates to CASRTAGQGPYGYTF.

V and J are TRBV5-1 and TRBJ1-1; D uncertain. V dropped 5 bases and J dropped 0 bases, with 11 bases sitting between them. Germline values: CDR1 SGHRS, CDR2 YFSETQ. The CDR3 has 14 amino acids. CDR3 sequence reads: CASRPEPMNTEAFF. The DNA of the CDR3 is TGCGCCAGCAGGCCAGAACCCATGAACACTGAAGCTTTCTTT.

V usage is TRBV4-1 and J usage is TRBJ2-2; 11 nucleotides line up with TRBD2. Germline V lookup: CDR1 MGHRA, CDR2 YSYEKL. The junction had 11 bases not matched to a gene; V was cut back by 0 bases and J by 5 bases. The CDR3 runs 19 residues. CDR3 sequence (DNA): TGCGCCAGCAGCCAAGAAGGGATCACTAGCGGGAGACGGACCGGGGAGCTGTTTTTT. Residues: CASSQEGITSGRRTGELFF.

The chain combines TRBV4-2 with TRBJ2-1; 11 nucleotides align to TRBD2. The CDR3 totals 16 residues. Looked up from germline, CDR1 is LGHNA and CDR2 is YNFKEQ. V lost 3 bases and J lost 7; bases outside the gene matches: 8. The CDR3 DNA reads as TGTGCCAGCAGCCAGGTAGCGGGAGGGACGGGGAATGAGCAGTTCTTC. It encodes CASSQVAGGTGNEQFF.

This chain uses TRBV2 with TRBJ2-7; 14 bases align to TRBD2. The CDR3 consists of 20 residues. Germline CDR1 SNHLY, CDR2 FYNNEI. V dropped 7 bases and J dropped 1; count of bases not matched to a gene: 18. In DNA, the CDR3 is TGTGCCAGCACCAAAGACCCTGGGGGACTAGCGGGAGACCCTTCCTACGAGCAGTACTTC. Translation gives CASTKDPGGLAGDPSYEQYF.

The J gene is TRBJ1-1, the V gene TRBV19; the D gene is possibly TRBD1 (5 bases). Germline assignment: CDR1 LNHDA and CDR2 SQIVND (reference sequence). Trimming shortened V by 9 bases and J by 5 bases, and 19 bases separated the two germline ends. The CDR3 length is 14 residues. The CDR3 DNA reads TGTGCCAGCCCCCCTCGACAGCCGAGTACTGAAGCTTTCTTT. It encodes CASPPRQPSTEAFF.

The gene calls are TRBV19 and TRBJ1-2; D might be TRBD1 (5 bases). Germline CDR1 reads LNHDA; CDR2 reads SQIVND (reference sequence). The CDR3 contains 13 residues. The V end lost 3 bases, the J end lost 7 bases, and 12 bases lay between the germline ends. The CDR3 sequence: CASSITGDGGYTF. The CDR3 bases are TGTGCCAGTAGTATTACGGGGGACGGTGGCTACACCTTC.

This clone was picked up a small number of times. The chain uses TRBV5-1 and TRBJ1-4; unclear D gene. Trimming took 7 bases from V and 7 from J, leaving 11 bases between them. The CDR3 runs to 12 residues. From germline, CDR1 is SGHRS and CDR2 YFSETQ. For the CDR3, the DNA is TGCGCCAGCTCCGAGGATGGTGAAAAACTGTTTTTT. It encodes CASSEDGEKLFF. The full variable domain, in which reference TRBV5-1 and TRBJ1-4 provide the parts outside the CDR3, is KAGVTQTPRYLIKTRGQQVTLSCSPISGHRSVSWYQQTPGQGLQFLFEYFSETQRNKGNFPGRFSGRQFSNSRSEMNVSTLELGDSALYLCASSEDGEKLFFGSGTQLSVL.

The gene calls are TRBV18 and TRBJ1-3; 9 bases align to TRBD1. Trimming cost V 1 base and J 2 bases; bases outside gene matches: 3. The CDR3 covers 16 residues. From germline, CDR1 is KGHSH and CDR2 LQKENI. CDR3 nucleotide sequence: TGTGCCAGCTCACCACGTACAGGGGGCCCTGGAAACACCATATATTTT. Its protein product is CASSPRTGGPGNTIYF.

This clone showed up just once. The genes are TRBV18 and TRBJ1-3; D is unclear. This CDR3 region has 14 residues. Per the germline V gene, CDR1 is KGHSH and CDR2 is LQKENI. The V gene lost 3 bases and the J gene lost 4 bases, with 10 bases spanning the gap. The CDR3 region has the DNA TGTGCCAGCTCACCCCCTAACTCCGGAAACACCATATATTTT. Translated: CASSPPNSGNTIYF.

The J gene is TRBJ1-6, the V gene TRBV30; tentatively, D is TRBD1 (5 bases). Germline CDR1 is GTSNPN and CDR2 is SVGIG (reference sequence). The length of the CDR3 is 15 residues. Between the trimmed V and J ends, which lost 8 bases and 4 bases, there was a span of 18 bases. The CDR3 nucleotides are TGTGCCGGATACTCAGGGTTGGAATATAATTCACCCCTCCACTTT. It yields the protein CAGYSGLEYNSPLHF.

The chain is built from TRBV10-3 and TRBJ2-3, with a possible D match to TRBD1 (5 bases). V was clipped by 3 bases and J by 2 bases, with 12 bases between them. The CDR3 consists of 15 residues. Looked up from germline, CDR1 is ENHRY and CDR2 is SYGVKD. The CDR3 DNA reads as TGTGCCATCAGTGATTCCGACAGAGACACAGATACGCAGTATTTT. The encoded protein is CAISDSDRDTDTQYF.

This clone was observed a few times. The gene calls are TRBV7-9 and TRBJ1-6, with 7 bases aligning to TRBD1. Germline-derived CDR1 and CDR2 are SEHNR and FQNEAQ (reference sequence). V was clipped by 4 bases and J by 4 bases; unmatched bases: 4. There are 15 residues in the CDR3. The CDR3 sequence is CASSSGQDYNSPLHF. The CDR3, as DNA: TGTGCCAGCAGCTCTGGACAGGATTATAATTCACCCCTCCACTTT.

J is TRBJ2-5 and V is TRBV4-1; tentative D call: TRBD2 (5 bases). V was cut by 4 bases and J by 2 bases, with 17 bases left in between. The CDR3 is made up of 16 amino acids. The germline V gene has CDR1 MGHRA and CDR2 YSYEKL. In DNA, the CDR3 is TGCGCCAGCAGCCCCACGGGTGATAGGACTCAAGAGACCCAGTACTTC. Translating gives CASSPTGDRTQETQYF.

This clone was observed a single time. CDR3 in amino acids: CSARSSYEQYF. CDR3 coding DNA: TGCAGTGCCCGGAGCTCCTACGAGCAGTACTTC. V and J are TRBV20-1 and TRBJ2-7, with unresolved D. Germline CDR1 DFQATT, CDR2 SNEGSKA (reference sequence). V lost 6 bases, J lost 0 bases, and 6 bases lay in between. The CDR3 loop spans 11 amino acids.